A selection of T cell receptor beta chains follows, all from one sample in a study of Tregs in tolerant kidney transplant recipients. TCRdb's table, derived via immunoSEQ multiplex PCR, lists solely in-frame clones and lacks some. The table has about 94,000 clones, roughly 93% seen once; the top ten hold around 0.45%. Sequenced material: CD4+ T cells from blood, taken before the transplant. These TCRs come from a human donor who received a combined kidney and bone marrow transplant. CDR3s leave out the opening cysteine and the closing phenylalanine or tryptophan. The D gene is left open where the match is weak.

J,V,D,CDR3
TRBJ2-7,TRBV2,TRBD1,ASTLGTGNYEQY
TRBJ2-2,TRBV29-1,.,SVVDGTINTGELF
TRBJ2-3,TRBV7-3,.,ASSLSAGLGTDTQY
TRBJ1-1,TRBV7-9,TRBD1,ASSRSGTGASEAF
TRBJ2-5,TRBV4-2,TRBD2,ASSKRGWETQY
TRBJ2-5,TRBV7-9,TRBD1,ASTPGFGGTGHRETQY
TRBJ2-5,TRBV18,.,ASSLQQGGETQY
TRBJ2-2,TRBV6-1,.,ASNLRGTGELF
TRBJ2-1,TRBV5-1,.,ASSRGESYNEQF
TRBJ1-1,TRBV18,.,ASSPSSSAEAF
TRBJ1-6,TRBV2,TRBD1,ARRQGFNNSPLH
TRBJ1-5,TRBV4-2,TRBD1,ASSPGGGLSNQPQH
TRBJ1-5,TRBV15,TRBD1,ATSRGQTGAGQPQH
TRBJ1-5,TRBV19,TRBD1,ASSGTANQPQH
TRBJ2-7,TRBV6-1,TRBD2,ASTSGLATYEQY
TRBJ1-3,TRBV29-1,.,SVEDPTFSGNTIY
TRBJ2-1,TRBV7-2,TRBD2,ASSTQGLADNEQF
TRBJ1-1,TRBV4-3,.,ASSQDLGGHTEAF
TRBJ1-3,TRBV10-3,TRBD1,AISESMSGGANTIY
TRBJ1-1,TRBV2,.,ATYHWTRGSGPEAF
TRBJ1-4,TRBV19,.,ASSIPATNEKLF
TRBJ2-3,TRBV4-3,TRBD1,ASSRTGGAGTDTQY
TRBJ2-2,TRBV18,TRBD2,ASSPLRTSGGAGTGELF
.,TRBV9,.,ASSVGHHSYEQY
TRBJ2-5,TRBV7-2,.,ASQGRGEQETQY
TRBJ1-5,TRBV7-8,.,ASSPRRNQPQH
TRBJ1-2,TRBV19,.,ATARGNSYGYT
TRBJ2-2,TRBV4-3,TRBD1,ASSLEGGTNTGELF
TRBJ2-3,TRBV7-3,TRBD2,ASSLRAGDSDTQY
TRBJ2-7,TRBV27,.,ASSLKGRAAYEQY
TRBJ2-5,TRBV7-6,TRBD2,ASSSAGTSVETQY
TRBJ1-5,TRBV5-1,.,ASSLVRGRGSANQPQH
TRBJ2-1,TRBV19,TRBD1,ASSITRLGQGRSNEQF
TRBJ2-5,TRBV7-7,TRBD2,ASSLGGGAVTQY
TRBJ2-3,TRBV25-1,.,ASSVRGTDTQY
TRBJ2-3,TRBV9,.,ASSVAVGAGQHTQY
TRBJ2-7,TRBV6-6,TRBD2,ASSYRREGNYEQY
TRBJ2-7,TRBV7-2,TRBD2,ASSAVASGGFTYEQY
TRBJ2-1,TRBV9,TRBD2,ASSSGVAEQVLNEQF
TRBJ1-1,TRBV6-1,.,ASSERGTEAF
TRBJ1-1,TRBV10-3,.,AISPSGGRMMNTEAF
TRBJ1-2,TRBV19,.,AVRATYGYT
TRBJ2-7,TRBV11-2,TRBD2,ASSLTSGGLAPEQY
TRBJ1-1,TRBV7-9,.,ASSSTTGNTEAF
TRBJ2-7,TRBV11-2,.,ASSYRDSTYEQY
TRBJ2-7,TRBV19,TRBD1,ASSDRGYEQY
TRBJ2-3,TRBV10-3,TRBD2,ATLAGGTIGRTDTQY
TRBJ1-5,TRBV11-3,.,ASNLIRRYQPQH
TRBJ1-1,TRBV5-4,.,ASSPNPGMNTEAF
TRBJ2-1,TRBV6-6,.,ASSYGRGGISGEQF
TRBJ1-1,TRBV5-1,TRBD1,ASSSRQGDTEAF
TRBJ2-2,TRBV5-4,TRBD2,ASSPPPGLAERKGGELF
TRBJ2-3,TRBV7-2,.,ASRQTSSTDTQY
TRBJ2-5,TRBV7-8,.,ASSLVGGGAQETQY
TRBJ2-7,TRBV27,.,APGGRQY
TRBJ1-4,TRBV9,.,ASSVGVISGVIEKLF
TRBJ1-2,TRBV30,.,AWSPDRTYGYT